The next 12 T cell receptor beta chains were all read from a single sample in a study of T cells after yellow fever vaccination. MiXCR, run by TCRdb on the 5' RACE reads, gives a single entry per CDR3 protein. The data hold 500,000 to 550,000 distinct CDR3 sequences, with just over 20% observed a single time. The sequenced sample was PBMCs, obtained around 3 weeks after the first yellow fever vaccination. These receptor sequences come from a man aged 18 to 29 who received the YFV17D yellow fever vaccine.

The chain recombines TRBV6-5 with TRBJ1-5; weak D call: TRBD1 (5 bases). V lost 0 bases to trimming and J lost 2 bases, with 8 bases between them. The length of the CDR3 is 15 residues. Germline values: CDR1 MNHEY, CDR2 SVGAGI. The chain's CDR3 is CASSYSMTGNQPQHF. In nucleotides, the CDR3 is TGTGCCAGCAGTTACTCGATGACAGGCAATCAGCCCCAGCATTTT.

This clonotype was counted a few times. The CDR3 sequence: CASSFSTGSSYEQYF. CDR3 DNA: TGTGCCAGCAGTTTCTCGACAGGGAGCTCCTACGAGCAGTACTTC. The chain couples TRBV6-5 to TRBJ2-7, with 7 bases fitting TRBD1. CDR3 length: 15 amino acids. CDR1 and CDR2 from the germline V gene are MNHEY and SVGAGI. Unmatched junction bases numbered 6, after V lost 4 bases and J lost 0 bases.

This chain connects TRBV27 to TRBJ1-4; 9 bases agree with TRBD1. Germline V lookup: CDR1 MNHEY, CDR2 SMNVEV (reference sequence). V dropped 5 bases and J dropped 11; count of bases not matched to a gene: 9. The CDR3 runs 14 residues. DNA for the CDR3: TGTGCCAGCAGTGCCCGGGACAGGGAGGGGAAACTGTTTTTT. This gives the protein CASSARDREGKLFF.

The V and J genes are TRBV6-1 and TRBJ2-2; D is possibly TRBD2 (5 bases). V was shortened by 4 bases and J by 7 bases, with 16 bases between the two germline ends. The CDR3 is 15 amino acids. Germline V gene lookup returns CDR1 MNHNS and CDR2 SASEGT. The CDR3 coding sequence is TGTGCCAGCAGTGGGGAGTGGGGTTACGGCGGGGAGCTGTTTTTT. Translated, it gives CASSGEWGYGGELFF.

This clonotype was counted at least ten times. This chain joins TRBV18 and TRBJ2-2; 7 nucleotides align to TRBD1. In germline, CDR1 is KGHSH, CDR2 LQKENI. V was clipped by 0 bases and J by 6 bases; unmatched bases: 4. This CDR3 has 15 residues. The CDR3 spells CASSPPSTGSGELFF. CDR3 nucleotide sequence: TGTGCCAGCTCACCACCCTCGACAGGGTCCGGGGAGCTGTTTTTT.

This clonotype was detected a few times. J is TRBJ2-3 and V is TRBV28; TRBD1 is a possible D gene (6 bases). CDR3 length equals 14 residues. Germline values: CDR1 MDHEN, CDR2 SYDVKM. The V gene lost 4 bases and the J gene lost 2 bases, with 10 bases spanning the gap. CDR3 sequence reads: CASSWTAVTDTQYF. The CDR3 DNA reads TGTGCCAGCAGTTGGACAGCAGTCACAGATACGCAGTATTTT. Full variable domain (missing parts from reference TRBV28 and TRBJ2-3): DVKVTQSSRYLVKRTGEKVFLECVQDMDHENMFWYRQDPGLGLRLIYFSYDVKMKEKGDIPEGYSVSREKKERFSLILESASTNQTSMYLCASSWTAVTDTQYFGPGTRLTVL.

This clonotype was detected a few times. V gene TRBV5-1 combines with J gene TRBJ2-7; 8 bases fit TRBD1. The CDR3 runs 14 residues. The V gene end was trimmed by 2 bases and the J gene end by 4 bases; junction bases not matched to a gene: 5. Germline V gives CDR1 SGHRS, CDR2 YFSETQ. CDR3 sequence (DNA): TGCGCCAGCAGCTTCGGACAGGGTCTGTACGAGCAGTACTTC. Protein product: CASSFGQGLYEQYF.

The genes are TRBV12-3 or TRBV12-4 and TRBJ1-3; D call uncertain. The CDR3 covers 13 residues. Trimming removed 2 bases from V and 9 bases from J, with 11 bases in between. CDR3 loop: CASSLRAAGTIYF. CDR3 bases: TGTGCCAGCAGTTTAAGGGCAGCCGGCACCATATATTTT.

A single count supports this clonotype. The chain couples TRBV5-6 to TRBJ1-2, with a weak D call TRBD1 (5 bases). Germline lookup yields CDR1 SGHDT and CDR2 YYEEEE. CDR3 length equals 13 residues. V was shortened by 4 bases and J by 4 bases, with 11 bases between the two germline ends. The CDR3 loop reads CASSGQPVYGYTF. Written as DNA, the CDR3 is TGTGCCAGCAGCGGACAACCAGTCTATGGCTACACCTTC.

The V call is TRBV18, the J call TRBJ2-5; TRBD2 matches at 9 bases. Trimming removed 6 bases from V and 4 bases from J; junction bases left unmatched: 12. The germline V gene encodes CDR1 KGHSH and CDR2 LQKENI. The CDR3 has 16 amino acids. The CDR3 nucleotides are TGTGCCAGCTCCCCGTACAGTAGCGGGGGAGGAGAGACCCAGTACTTC. Residues: CASSPYSSGGGETQYF.

The V gene is TRBV29-1, the J gene TRBJ1-2; D not resolved. The germline gives CDR1 SQVTM, CDR2 ANQGSEA. Trimming stripped 4 bases from V and 8 bases from J, with 11 bases between. There are 11 residues in the CDR3. The CDR3 spells CSVGSGRGYTF. The CDR3 region has the DNA TGCAGCGTTGGGTCTGGGCGAGGCTACACCTTC.

The sample holds a few counts of this clonotype. The chain joins TRBV5-1 to TRBJ2-5; D is undetermined. V was cut by 7 bases and J by 4 bases, with 11 bases left in between. CDR3 size: 12 residues. The germline CDR1 and CDR2 sequences are SGHRS and YFSETQ. The CDR3 reads CASRADPETQYF. As DNA, the CDR3 is TGCGCCAGCCGCGCGGACCCAGAGACCCAGTACTTC. Combining the CDR3 with reference TRBV5-1 and TRBJ2-5 gives the whole variable domain KAGVTQTPRYLIKTRGQQVTLSCSPISGHRSVSWYQQTPGQGLQFLFEYFSETQRNKGNFPGRFSGRQFSNSRSEMNVSTLELGDSALYLCASRADPETQYFGPGTRLLVL.